Below are 8 T cell receptor beta chains sequenced from a single sample in a study of shared clonotypes between healthy human individuals. Profiling relied on immunoSEQ multiplex PCR, and the TCRdb table lists in-frame clones only, not all of them. This sample has 1.6 million or so clones; approximately 98.5% occur once, and the top ten carry about 0.4%. Sample: naive CD4+ T cells sorted from blood. Subset meaning: CD45RA+ positively selected. These receptors originate from a man aged 30-40 years in good health.

This chain uses TRBV29-1 with TRBJ2-3; D gene ambiguous. The ends were cut back, 6 bases at V and 0 bases at J, with 10 bases in the middle. The CDR3 consists of 13 residues. From germline, CDR1 is SQVTM and CDR2 ANQGSEA. CDR3 protein: CSVAVASTDTQYF. In nucleotides, the CDR3 is TGCAGCGTCGCCGTAGCCAGCACAGATACGCAGTATTTT.

The chain employs TRBV6-5 and TRBJ1-1, with D possibly matching TRBD1 (5 bases). Germline loops: CDR1 MNHEY, CDR2 SVGAGI. This CDR3 region has 14 residues. V lost 3 bases to trimming and J lost 0 bases, with 8 bases between them. The DNA of the CDR3 is TGTGCCAGCAGTTATAGGGGCATGAACACTGAAGCTTTCTTT. Its translation is CASSYRGMNTEAFF.

The chain employs TRBV10-1 and TRBJ2-1; possibly TRBD2 for D (6 bases). CDR1 and CDR2 (germline): WNHNN, SYGVQD (reference sequence). V lost 0 bases, J lost 8 bases, and 14 bases lay in between. The CDR3 length is 15 residues. In DNA form, the CDR3 reads TGCGCCAGCAGTGAGTCTAGCGGATTGAGCGATGAGCAGTTCTTC. Amino acid sequence: CASSESSGLSDEQFF.

The table lists this clone with a count of one. CDR3 sequence (DNA): TGTGCCAGTAGTATTACCCCGGGACTACCGGGGGGCGAGCAGTACTTC. Residues: CASSITPGLPGGEQYF. The chain links TRBV19 to TRBJ2-7; 7 positions match TRBD2. CDR3 length: 16 amino acids. Trimming cost V 3 bases and J 6 bases; bases outside gene matches: 14. CDR1 is LNHDA, CDR2 SQIVND, per germline (reference sequence).

V usage is TRBV18 and J usage is TRBJ2-1; 7 bases align to TRBD2. CDR1 is KGHSH and CDR2 is LQKENI in the germline V gene. The CDR3 sequence is 15 residues long. Losses at the gene ends were 2 bases for V and 6 bases for J; bases not matched to a gene: 7. CDR3 protein: CASSPAAGVGNEQFF. The DNA of the CDR3 is TGTGCCAGCTCACCAGCGGCGGGAGTAGGCAATGAGCAGTTCTTC.

This clone was picked up one time. The sample contains more than one DNA sequence encoding this CDR3. V is TRBV18 and J is TRBJ1-1; D may be TRBD1 (5 bases). The germline CDR1 and CDR2 sequences are KGHSH and LQKENI. The CDR3 has 14 amino acids. Between the trimmed V and J ends, which lost 4 bases and 1 base, there was a span of 10 bases. CDR3: CASSLGTGNTEAFF. CDR3 coding DNA: TGTGCCAGCTCACTCGGGACCGGGAACACTGAAGCTTTCTTT.

The V gene is TRBV6-9, the J gene TRBJ2-2, with 8 positions matching TRBD1. Germline V gene sequence: CDR1 MNHGY, CDR2 SVAAGI. The CDR3 contains 15 residues. After removal of 3 bases from V and 7 bases from J, the junction contained 7 bases not matched to a gene. DNA of the CDR3: TGTGCCAGCAGTTACTCAGGGGGCTCGGTCGGGGAGCTGTTTTTT. It encodes CASSYSGGSVGELFF.

The rearrangement joins TRBV4-3 to TRBJ2-1, with 13 bases fitting TRBD2. The CDR3 covers 21 residues. CDR1 and CDR2 from the germline V gene are LGHNA and YSLEER. The V gene end was trimmed by 6 bases and the J gene end by 9 bases; junction bases not matched to a gene: 26. CDR3 sequence (DNA): TGCGCCAGCAGGGGGAGCGGGAGACTAGCGGGAGGACCTAGGCGACACGTTGAGCAGTTCTTC. It translates to CASRGSGRLAGGPRRHVEQFF.